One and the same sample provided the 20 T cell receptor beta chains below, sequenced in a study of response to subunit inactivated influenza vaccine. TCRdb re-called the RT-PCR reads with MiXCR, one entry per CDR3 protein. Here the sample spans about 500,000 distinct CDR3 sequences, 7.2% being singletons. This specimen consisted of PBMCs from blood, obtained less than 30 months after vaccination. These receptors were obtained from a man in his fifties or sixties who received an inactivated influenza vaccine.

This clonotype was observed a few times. The CDR3 DNA follows: TGTGCCAGCAGTACGGACGGACTGAACACTGAAGCTTTCTTT. This gives the protein CASSTDGLNTEAFF. V and J are TRBV28 and TRBJ1-1; D unclear. This CDR3 region has 14 residues. The V end lost 5 bases, the J end lost 0 bases, and 10 bases lay between the germline ends. The germline V gene has CDR1 MDHEN and CDR2 SYDVKM.

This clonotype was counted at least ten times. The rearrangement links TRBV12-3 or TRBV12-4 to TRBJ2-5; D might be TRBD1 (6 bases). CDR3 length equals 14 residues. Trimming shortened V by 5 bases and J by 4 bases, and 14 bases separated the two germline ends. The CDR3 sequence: CASSKSRGRETQYF. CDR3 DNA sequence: TGTGCCAGCAGTAAGAGCAGGGGTCGAGAGACCCAGTACTTC.

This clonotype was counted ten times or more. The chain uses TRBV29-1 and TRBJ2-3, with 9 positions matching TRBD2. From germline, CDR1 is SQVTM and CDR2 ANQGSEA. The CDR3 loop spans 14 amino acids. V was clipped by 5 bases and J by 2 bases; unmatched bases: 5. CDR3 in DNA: TGCAGCGTTTTGCCTAGCGGGAACACAGATACGCAGTATTTT. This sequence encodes CSVLPSGNTDTQYF.

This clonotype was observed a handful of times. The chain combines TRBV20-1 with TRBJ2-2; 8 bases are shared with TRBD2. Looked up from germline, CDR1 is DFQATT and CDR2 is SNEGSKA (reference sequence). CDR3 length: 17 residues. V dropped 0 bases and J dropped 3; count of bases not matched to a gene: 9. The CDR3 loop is CSARDGSGLGYTGELFF. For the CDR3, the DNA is TGCAGTGCTAGAGATGGGTCGGGACTAGGCTACACCGGGGAGCTGTTTTTT.

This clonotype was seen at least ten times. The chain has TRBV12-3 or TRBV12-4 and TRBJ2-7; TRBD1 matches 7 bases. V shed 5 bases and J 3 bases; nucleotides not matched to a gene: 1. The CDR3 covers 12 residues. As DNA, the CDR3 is TGTGCCAGCAGTGGGACAGTCTACGAGCAGTACTTC. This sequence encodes CASSGTVYEQYF.

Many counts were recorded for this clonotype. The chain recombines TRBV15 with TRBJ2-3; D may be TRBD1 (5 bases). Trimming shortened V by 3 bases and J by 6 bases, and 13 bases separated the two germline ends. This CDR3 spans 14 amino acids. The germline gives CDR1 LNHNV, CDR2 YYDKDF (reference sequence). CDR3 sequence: CATSSPRKGDTQYF. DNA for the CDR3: TGTGCCACCAGCAGTCCTCGAAAGGGGGATACGCAGTATTTT.

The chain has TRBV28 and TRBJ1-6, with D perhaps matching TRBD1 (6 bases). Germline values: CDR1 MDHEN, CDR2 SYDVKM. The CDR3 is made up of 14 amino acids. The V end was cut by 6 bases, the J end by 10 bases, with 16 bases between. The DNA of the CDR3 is TGTGCCAGCAGGGTTAGGACAGAGGGATCACCCCTCCACTTT. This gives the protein CASRVRTEGSPLHF.

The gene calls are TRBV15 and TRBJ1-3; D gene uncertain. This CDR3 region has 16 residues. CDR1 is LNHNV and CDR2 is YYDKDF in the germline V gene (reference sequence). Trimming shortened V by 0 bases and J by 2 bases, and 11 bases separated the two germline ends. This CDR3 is CATSRDPSAAGNTIYF. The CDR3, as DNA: TGTGCCACCAGCAGAGATCCCTCAGCCGCTGGAAACACCATATATTTT.

The CDR3 region is CASSSIAGVNSYEQYF. CDR3 sequence (DNA): TGTGCCAGCAGCTCTATAGCGGGAGTTAACTCCTACGAGCAGTACTTC. The rearrangement links TRBV11-2 to TRBJ2-7; 9 nucleotides line up with TRBD2. Trimming took 4 bases from V and 0 from J; bases not matched to a gene: 7. CDR1 SGHAT and CDR2 FQNNGV come from the germline V gene. The CDR3 consists of 16 residues.

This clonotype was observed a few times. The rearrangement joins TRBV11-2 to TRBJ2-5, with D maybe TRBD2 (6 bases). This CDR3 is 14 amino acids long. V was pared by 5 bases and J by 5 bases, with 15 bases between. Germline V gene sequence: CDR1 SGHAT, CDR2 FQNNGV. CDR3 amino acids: CASSTVDYSETQYF. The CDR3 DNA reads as TGTGCCAGCAGCACCGTGGACTACTCGGAGACCCAGTACTTC.

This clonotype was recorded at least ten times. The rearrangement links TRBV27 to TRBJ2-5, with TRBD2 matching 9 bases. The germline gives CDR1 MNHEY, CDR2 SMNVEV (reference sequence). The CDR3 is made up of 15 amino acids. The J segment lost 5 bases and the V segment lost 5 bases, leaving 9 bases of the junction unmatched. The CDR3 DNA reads TGTGCCAGCAGTCCCTGGCTAGCGGGATCCGAGACCCAGTACTTC. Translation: CASSPWLAGSETQYF.

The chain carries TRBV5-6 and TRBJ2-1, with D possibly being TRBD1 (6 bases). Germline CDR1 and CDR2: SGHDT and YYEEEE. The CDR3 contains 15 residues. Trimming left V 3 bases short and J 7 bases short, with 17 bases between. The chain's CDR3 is CASSWDTGHRNEQFF. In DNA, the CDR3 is TGTGCCAGCAGCTGGGATACGGGACACAGGAATGAGCAGTTCTTC.

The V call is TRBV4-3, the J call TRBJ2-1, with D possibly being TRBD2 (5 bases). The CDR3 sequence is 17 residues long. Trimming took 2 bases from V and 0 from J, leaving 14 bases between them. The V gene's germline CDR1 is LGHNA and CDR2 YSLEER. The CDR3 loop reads CASSQFSGIGSYNEQFF. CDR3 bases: TGCGCCAGCAGCCAATTTTCCGGGATAGGCTCCTACAATGAGCAGTTCTTC.

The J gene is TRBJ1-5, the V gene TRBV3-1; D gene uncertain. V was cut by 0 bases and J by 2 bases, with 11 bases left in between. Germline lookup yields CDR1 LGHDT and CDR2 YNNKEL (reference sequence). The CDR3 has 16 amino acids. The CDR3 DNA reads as TGTGCCAGCAGCCAAGAGGGTGGGGTGGGCAATCAGCCCCAGCATTTT. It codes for CASSQEGGVGNQPQHF.

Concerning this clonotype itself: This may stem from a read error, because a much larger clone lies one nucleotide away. The CDR3 here is CASCWTVGTEAFF. CDR3 sequence (DNA): TGTGCCAGCTGTTGGACTGTTGGCACTGAAGCTTTCTTT. J is TRBJ1-1 and V is TRBV6-2 or TRBV6-3, with unresolved D. Per germline, CDR1 MNHEY and CDR2 SVGEGT. Trimming took off 8 bases at V and 4 bases at J, with 14 bases between the two ends. This CDR3 comprises 13 residues.

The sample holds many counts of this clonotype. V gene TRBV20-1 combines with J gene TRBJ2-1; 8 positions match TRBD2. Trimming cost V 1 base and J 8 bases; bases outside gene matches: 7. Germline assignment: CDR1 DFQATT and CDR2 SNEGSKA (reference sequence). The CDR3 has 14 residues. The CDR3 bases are TGCAGTGCTAGAGCGGGGGGGCCGGTCGATGAGCAGTTCTTC. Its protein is CSARAGGPVDEQFF.

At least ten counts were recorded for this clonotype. The CDR3 DNA sequence: TGTGCCAGCAGAAAGAAGGGGACAGGGGATGGAAACACCATATATTTT. Amino acids: CASRKKGTGDGNTIYF. The chain uses TRBV6-1 and TRBJ1-3; 10 bases fit TRBD1. With 6 bases clipped from V and 3 bases from J, the junction kept 8 bases outside the gene matches. The length of the CDR3 is 16 residues. Germline loops: CDR1 MNHNS, CDR2 SASEGT.

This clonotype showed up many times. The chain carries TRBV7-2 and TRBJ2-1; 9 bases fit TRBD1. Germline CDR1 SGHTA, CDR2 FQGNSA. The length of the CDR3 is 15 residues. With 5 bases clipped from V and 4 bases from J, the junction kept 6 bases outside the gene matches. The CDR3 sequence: CASSTDRGGYNEQFF. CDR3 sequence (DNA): TGTGCCAGCAGCACGGACAGGGGAGGATACAATGAGCAGTTCTTC.

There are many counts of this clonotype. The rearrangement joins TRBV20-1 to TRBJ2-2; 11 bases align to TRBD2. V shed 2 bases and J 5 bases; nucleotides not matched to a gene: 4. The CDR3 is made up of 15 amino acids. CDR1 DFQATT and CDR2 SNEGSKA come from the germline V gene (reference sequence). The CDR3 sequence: CSARRSSGGTGELFF. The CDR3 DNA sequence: TGCAGTGCTAGACGATCTAGCGGGGGGACCGGGGAGCTGTTTTTT.

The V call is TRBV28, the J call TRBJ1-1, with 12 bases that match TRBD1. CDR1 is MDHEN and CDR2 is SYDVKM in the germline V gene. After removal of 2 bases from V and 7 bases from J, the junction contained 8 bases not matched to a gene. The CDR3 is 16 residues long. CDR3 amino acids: CASSLGTGGSLSEAFF. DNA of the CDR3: TGTGCCAGCAGTTTAGGGACAGGGGGCTCCCTGAGTGAAGCTTTCTTT.